This T cell receptor (beta chain) originates from a study of OX40 agonist ivuxolimab in advanced cancers. About the study: Patients were treated with intravenous ivuxolimab, dosed at 0.01 to 10 mg/kg and infused every 2 weeks.

Sequencing used immunoSEQ multiplex PCR; TCRdb keeps in-frame clones, though not all of them. The table has about 35,000 clones, roughly 84% seen once. Germline V CDR1 and CDR2: KGHSH, LQKENI. V trimming: 2 bases; J trimming: 5 bases; junction bases outside the gene matches: 9. The CDR3 runs 17 residues. The sequenced sample was CD4+ or CD8+ T cells sorted from blood, obtained in a trial of the OX40 agonist ivuxolimab. The TCR sequence derives from an adult with an advanced solid tumor such as melanoma, head and neck, liver or kidney cancer. This chain links TRBV18 with TRBJ1-6, with 7 bases identical to TRBD1. The CDR3 coding sequence is TGTGCCAGCTCACCAAAGGGGGACAGAGGAAATAATTCACCCCTCCACTTT. Protein sequence: CASSPKGDRGNNSPLHF.